This T cell receptor (beta chain) was observed in a study of blood T cell repertoires in COVID-19. Study summary: Italy, Spain and the United States were the sources of the convalescent and acute COVID-19 samples. PBMCs, B-cell-depleted T cells, or T cells were the source of the cDNA or gDNA that made up the material.

Original analysis: For nucleated cells, counts were estimated from reference gene primer amplification. Clones were read by immunoSEQ multiplex PCR, and TCRdb kept only the in-frame ones, dropping some. V, J and clone size are those of that table, while D and trimming were read from the DNA. The data contain 150,000 to 200,000 clones, approximately 88% of them singletons. A single count supports this clone. The sequenced material came from peripheral blood. This sequence was found in a man aged 35-49 years with acute or convalescent COVID-19.

The CDR3 region is CAWNNAGTGQPQHF. The CDR3 DNA is TGTGCCTGGAATAATGCCGGGACTGGCCAGCCCCAGCATTTT. V and J are TRBV30 and TRBJ1-5, with a possible D match to TRBD1 (5 bases). V shed 4 bases and J shed 7 bases, with 17 bases lying between them. The germline gives CDR1 GTSNPN, CDR2 SVGIG (reference sequence). The CDR3 is 14 amino acids.